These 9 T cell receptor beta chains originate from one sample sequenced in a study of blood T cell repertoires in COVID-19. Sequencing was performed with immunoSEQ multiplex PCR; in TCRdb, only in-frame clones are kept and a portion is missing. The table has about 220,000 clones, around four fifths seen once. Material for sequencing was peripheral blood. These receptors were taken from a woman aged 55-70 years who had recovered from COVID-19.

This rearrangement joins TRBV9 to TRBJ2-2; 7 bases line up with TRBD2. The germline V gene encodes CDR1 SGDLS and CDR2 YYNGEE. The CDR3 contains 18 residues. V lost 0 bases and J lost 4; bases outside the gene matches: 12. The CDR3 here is CASSVAGRAGYGTGELFF. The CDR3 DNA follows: TGTGCCAGCAGCGTAGCGGGGAGGGCTGGTTACGGCACCGGGGAGCTGTTTTTT.

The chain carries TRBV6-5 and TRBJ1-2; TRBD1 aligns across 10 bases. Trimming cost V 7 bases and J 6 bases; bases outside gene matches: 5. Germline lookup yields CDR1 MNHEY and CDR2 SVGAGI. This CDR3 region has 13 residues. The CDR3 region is CASNRDRGHGYTF. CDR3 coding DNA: TGTGCCAGCAATAGGGACAGGGGTCATGGCTACACCTTC.

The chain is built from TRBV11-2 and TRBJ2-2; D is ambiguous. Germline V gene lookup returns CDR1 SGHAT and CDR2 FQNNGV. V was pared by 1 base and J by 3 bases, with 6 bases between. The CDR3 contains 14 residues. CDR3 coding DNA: TGTGCCAGCAGCTTAGTACGGGACACCGGGGAGCTGTTTTTT. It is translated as CASSLVRDTGELFF. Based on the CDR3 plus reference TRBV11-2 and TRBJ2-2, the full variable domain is EAGVAQSPRYKIIEKRQSVAFWCNPISGHATLYWYQQILGQGPKLLIQFQNNGVVDDSQLPKDRFSAERLKGVDSTLKIQPAKLEDSAVYLCASSLVRDTGELFFGEGSRLTVL.

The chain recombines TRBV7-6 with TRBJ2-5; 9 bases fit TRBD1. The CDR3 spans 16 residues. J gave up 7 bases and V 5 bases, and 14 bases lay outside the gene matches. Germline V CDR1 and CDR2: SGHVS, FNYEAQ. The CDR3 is CASSPKQGADLGTQYF. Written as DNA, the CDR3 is TGTGCCAGCAGCCCAAAACAGGGGGCCGATCTAGGGACCCAGTACTTC. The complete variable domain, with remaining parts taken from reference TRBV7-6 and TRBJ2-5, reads GAGVSQSPRYKVTKRGQDVALRCDPISGHVSLYWYRQALGQGPEFLTYFNYEAQQDKSGLPNDRFSAERPEGSISTLTIQRTEQRDSAMYRCASSPKQGADLGTQYFGPGTRLLVL.

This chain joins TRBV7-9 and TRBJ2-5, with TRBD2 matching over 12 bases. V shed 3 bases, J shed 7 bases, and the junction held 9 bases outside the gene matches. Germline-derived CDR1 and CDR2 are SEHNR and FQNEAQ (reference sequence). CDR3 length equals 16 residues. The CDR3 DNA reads TGTGCCAGCAGCTTGTCTAGCGGGGGGGCCTCAGGGACCCAGTACTTC. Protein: CASSLSSGGASGTQYF.

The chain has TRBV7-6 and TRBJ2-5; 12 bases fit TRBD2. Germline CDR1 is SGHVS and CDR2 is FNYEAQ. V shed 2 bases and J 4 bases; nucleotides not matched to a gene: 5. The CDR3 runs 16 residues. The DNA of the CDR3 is TGTGCCAGCAGCTTAATGACTAGCGGGGGAAGAGAGACCCAGTACTTC. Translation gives CASSLMTSGGRETQYF.

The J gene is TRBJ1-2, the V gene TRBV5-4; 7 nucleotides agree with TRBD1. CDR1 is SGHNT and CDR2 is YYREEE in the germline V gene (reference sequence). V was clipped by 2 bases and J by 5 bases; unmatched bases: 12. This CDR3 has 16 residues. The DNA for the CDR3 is TGTGCCAGCAGCTTTCGGGACAGAGGGGTTCGGTATGGCTACACCTTC. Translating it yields CASSFRDRGVRYGYTF.

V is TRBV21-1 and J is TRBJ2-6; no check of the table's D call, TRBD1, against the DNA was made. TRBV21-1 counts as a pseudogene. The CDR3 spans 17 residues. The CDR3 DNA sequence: TGTGCCAGCAGCATAAGGCAGGGGGTACCTGGGGCCAACGTCCTGACTTTC. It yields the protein CASSIRQGVPGANVLTF.

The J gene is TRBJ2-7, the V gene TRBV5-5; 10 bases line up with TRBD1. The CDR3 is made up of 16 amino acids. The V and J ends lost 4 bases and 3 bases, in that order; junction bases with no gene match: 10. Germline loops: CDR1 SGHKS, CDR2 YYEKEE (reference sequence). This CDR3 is CASSVSRTGGHYEQYF. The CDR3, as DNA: TGTGCCAGCAGCGTATCTAGGACAGGGGGGCACTACGAGCAGTACTTC.